This TCR beta chain stems from a study of CD8+CD57+ T cells in acquired aplastic anemia. Trimming shortened V by 6 bases and J by 4 bases, and 16 bases separated the two germline ends. Germline V gene data show CDR1 as SNHLY and CDR2 as FYNNEI. CDR3 length: 15 amino acids. About this clonotype: The conserved final phenylalanine or tryptophan is absent from the CDR3, which likely points to a read error.

According to the study, genomic DNA was the template for TCR beta VDJ and CDR3 profiling. One entry per CDR3 protein, called by TCRdb with MiXCR from the reads. The sample comprises approximately 250,000 distinct CDR3 sequences, around 82% of which are singletons, and roughly 42% rests with the top ten. It was patients with CD8+CD57+ cell expansion by flow cytometry who were chosen for sequencing. Sampling of blood occurred while the patients had still received no therapy. The sample comprised sorted CD4+, CD8+, or CD8+CD57+ T cells (not recorded which) from PBMCs. This chain connects TRBV2 to TRBJ2-1; the D call may be TRBD1 or TRBD2 (5 bases each). The TCR comes from a human donor with aplastic anemia. The CDR3 coding sequence is TGTGCCAGCAGGGACTCTAGCAGGGTATACAATGAGCAGTTCTCC. Protein: CASRDSSRVYNEQFS.